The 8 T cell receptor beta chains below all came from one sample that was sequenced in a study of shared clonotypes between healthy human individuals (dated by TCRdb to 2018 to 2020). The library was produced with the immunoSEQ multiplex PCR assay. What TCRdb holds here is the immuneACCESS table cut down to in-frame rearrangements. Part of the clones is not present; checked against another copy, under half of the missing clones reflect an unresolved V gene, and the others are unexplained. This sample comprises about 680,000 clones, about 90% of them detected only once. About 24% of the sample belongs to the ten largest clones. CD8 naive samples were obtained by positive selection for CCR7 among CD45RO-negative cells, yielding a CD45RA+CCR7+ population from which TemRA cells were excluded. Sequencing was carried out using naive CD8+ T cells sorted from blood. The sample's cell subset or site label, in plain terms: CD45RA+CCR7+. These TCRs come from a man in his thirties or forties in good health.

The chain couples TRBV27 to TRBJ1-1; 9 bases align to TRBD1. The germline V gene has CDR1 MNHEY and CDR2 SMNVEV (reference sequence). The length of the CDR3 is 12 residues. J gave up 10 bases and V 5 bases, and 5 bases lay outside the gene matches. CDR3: CASSPPTGGAFF. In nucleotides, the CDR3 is TGTGCCAGCAGTCCCCCGACAGGGGGAGCTTTCTTT.

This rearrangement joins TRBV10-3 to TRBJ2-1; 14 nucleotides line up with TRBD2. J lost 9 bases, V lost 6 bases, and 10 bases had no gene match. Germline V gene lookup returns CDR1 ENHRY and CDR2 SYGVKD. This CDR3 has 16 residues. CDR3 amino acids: CAIRGLAGVSPGEQFF. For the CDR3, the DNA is TGTGCCATCAGGGGACTAGCGGGAGTATCACCGGGTGAGCAGTTCTTC.

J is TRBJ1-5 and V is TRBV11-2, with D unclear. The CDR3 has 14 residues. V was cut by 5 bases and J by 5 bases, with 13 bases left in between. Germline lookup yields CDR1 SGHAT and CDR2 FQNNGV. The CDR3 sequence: CASSPLAGYQPQHF. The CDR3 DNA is TGTGCCAGCAGCCCCCTCGCCGGTTATCAGCCCCAGCATTTT.

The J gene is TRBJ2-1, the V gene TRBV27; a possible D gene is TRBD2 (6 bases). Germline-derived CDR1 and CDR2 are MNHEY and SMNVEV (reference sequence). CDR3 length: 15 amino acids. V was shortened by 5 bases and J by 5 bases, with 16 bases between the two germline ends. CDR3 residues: CASSEKRTGDNEQFF. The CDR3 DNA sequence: TGTGCCAGCAGTGAAAAAAGAACGGGGGACAATGAGCAGTTCTTC.

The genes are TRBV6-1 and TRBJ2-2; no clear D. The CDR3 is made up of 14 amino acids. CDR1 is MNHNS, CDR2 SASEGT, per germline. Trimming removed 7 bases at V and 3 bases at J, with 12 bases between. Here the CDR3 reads CASTEGPDTGELFF. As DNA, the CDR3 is TGTGCCAGCACCGAAGGCCCAGACACCGGGGAGCTGTTTTTT.

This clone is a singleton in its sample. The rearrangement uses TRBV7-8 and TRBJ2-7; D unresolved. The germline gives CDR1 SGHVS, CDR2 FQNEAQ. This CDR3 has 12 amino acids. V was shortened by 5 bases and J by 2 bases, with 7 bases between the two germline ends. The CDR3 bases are TGTGCCAGCAGCCCCGACCCCTACGAGCAGTACTTC. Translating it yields CASSPDPYEQYF.

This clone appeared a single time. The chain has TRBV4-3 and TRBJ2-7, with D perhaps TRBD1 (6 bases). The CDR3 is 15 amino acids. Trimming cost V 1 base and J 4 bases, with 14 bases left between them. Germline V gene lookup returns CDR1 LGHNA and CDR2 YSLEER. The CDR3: CASSQGAGALYEQYF. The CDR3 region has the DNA TGCGCCAGCAGCCAAGGTGCAGGGGCCTTGTACGAGCAGTACTTC.

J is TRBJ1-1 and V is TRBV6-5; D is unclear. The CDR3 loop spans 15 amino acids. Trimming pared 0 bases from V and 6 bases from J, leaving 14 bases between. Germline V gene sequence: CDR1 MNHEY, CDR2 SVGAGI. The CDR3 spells CASSYSTPRGPEAFF. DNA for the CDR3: TGTGCCAGCAGTTACTCGACCCCCCGGGGTCCTGAAGCTTTCTTT.